This T cell receptor beta chain was recorded in a study of immune cell composition in non-small cell lung cancer. The assay was immunoSEQ multiplex PCR, and TCRdb's table has in-frame clones only and misses some. The data hold about 2,000 clones, with 80% observed a single time. The V and J ends lost 11 bases and 5 bases respectively, with 16 bases between them. The CDR3 has 12 residues. Germline-derived CDR1 and CDR2 are MNHNS and SASEGT. The chain employs TRBV6-1 and TRBJ2-7; D possibly corresponds to TRBD1 (5 bases). This clonotype was sampled from a human donor with non-small cell lung cancer. The material sequenced was lung tumor tissue. The CDR3 nucleotides read TGTGCCGTCAGCAGGGATGGGAACGAGCAGTACTTC. Encoded protein: CAVSRDGNEQYF.